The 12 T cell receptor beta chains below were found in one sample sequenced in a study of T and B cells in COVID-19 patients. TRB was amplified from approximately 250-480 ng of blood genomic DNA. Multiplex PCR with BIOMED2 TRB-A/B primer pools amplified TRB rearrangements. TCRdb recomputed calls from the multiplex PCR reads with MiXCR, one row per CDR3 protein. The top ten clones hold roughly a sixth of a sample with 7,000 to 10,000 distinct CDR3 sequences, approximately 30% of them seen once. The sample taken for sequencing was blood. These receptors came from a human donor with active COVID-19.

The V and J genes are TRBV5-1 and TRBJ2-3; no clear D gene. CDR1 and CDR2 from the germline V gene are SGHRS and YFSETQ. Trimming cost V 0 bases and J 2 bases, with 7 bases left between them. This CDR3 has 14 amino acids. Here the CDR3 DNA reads TGCGCCAGCAGCTTGGAACACCCCACAGATACGCAGTATTTT. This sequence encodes CASSLEHPTDTQYF.

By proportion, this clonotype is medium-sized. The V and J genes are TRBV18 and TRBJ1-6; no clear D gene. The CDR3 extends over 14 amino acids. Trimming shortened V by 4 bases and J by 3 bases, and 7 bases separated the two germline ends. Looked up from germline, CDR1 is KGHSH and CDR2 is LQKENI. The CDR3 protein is CASSLEVYNSPLHF. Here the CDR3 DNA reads TGTGCCAGCTCACTCGAGGTCTATAATTCACCCCTCCACTTT.

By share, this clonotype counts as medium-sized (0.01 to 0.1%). The CDR3 DNA reads TGTGCCAGTAGTACCTCCATGGGGCTGACAAACTACAATGAGCAGTTCTTC. Residues: CASSTSMGLTNYNEQFF. This sequence joins TRBV19 and TRBJ2-1; D may be TRBD1 (5 bases). This CDR3 has 17 residues. V lost 4 bases and J 3 bases, leaving 19 bases between the germline ends. The germline gives CDR1 LNHDA, CDR2 SQIVND (reference sequence).

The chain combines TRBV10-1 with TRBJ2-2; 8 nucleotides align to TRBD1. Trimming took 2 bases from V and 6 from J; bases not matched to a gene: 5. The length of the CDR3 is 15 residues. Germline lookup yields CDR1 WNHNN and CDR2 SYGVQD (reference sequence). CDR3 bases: TGCGCCAGCAGTGAGCTGGCAGGGGGCGCCGGGGAGCTGTTTTTT. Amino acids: CASSELAGGAGELFF.

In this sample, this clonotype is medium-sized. This CDR3 is CASSIDSSSYNEQFF. The CDR3, as DNA: TGTGCCAGTAGTATCGACAGTAGCTCCTACAATGAGCAGTTCTTC. The chain is built from TRBV19 and TRBJ2-1, with TRBD1 as a possible D gene (5 bases). The CDR3 covers 15 residues. V lost 3 bases, J lost 0 bases, and 9 bases lay in between. The germline V gene encodes CDR1 LNHDA and CDR2 SQIVND (reference sequence).

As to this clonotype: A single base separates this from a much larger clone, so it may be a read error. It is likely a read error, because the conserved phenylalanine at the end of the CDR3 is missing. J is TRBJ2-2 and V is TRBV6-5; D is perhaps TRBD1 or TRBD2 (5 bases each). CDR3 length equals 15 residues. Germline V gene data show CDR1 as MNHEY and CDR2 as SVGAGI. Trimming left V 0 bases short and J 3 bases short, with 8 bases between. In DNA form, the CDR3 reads TGTGCCAGCAGTTACTCGGGGGTTTACACCGGGGAGCTGTTTTAT. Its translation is CASSYSGVYTGELFY.

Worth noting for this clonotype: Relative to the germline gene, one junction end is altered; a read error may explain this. The CDR3 bases are TGCGCCAGCAGCTTGGAGGGACAGGCGAGCTACACCTTC. Encoded protein: CASSLEGQASYTF. The chain couples TRBV13 to TRBJ1-2, with 8 bases lining up with TRBD1. This CDR3 contains 13 residues. In germline, CDR1 is PRHDT, CDR2 FYEKMQ (reference sequence).

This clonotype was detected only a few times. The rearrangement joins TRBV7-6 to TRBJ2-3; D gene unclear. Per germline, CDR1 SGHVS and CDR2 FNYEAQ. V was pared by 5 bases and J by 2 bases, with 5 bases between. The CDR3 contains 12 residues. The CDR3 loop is CASSRYTDTQYF. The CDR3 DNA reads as TGTGCCAGCAGCAGATACACAGATACGCAGTATTTT. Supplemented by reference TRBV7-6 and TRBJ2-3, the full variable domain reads GAGVSQSPRYKVTKRGQDVALRCDPISGHVSLYWYRQALGQGPEFLTYFNYEAQQDKSGLPNDRFSAERPEGSISTLTIQRTEQRDSAMYRCASSRYTDTQYFGPGTRLTVL.

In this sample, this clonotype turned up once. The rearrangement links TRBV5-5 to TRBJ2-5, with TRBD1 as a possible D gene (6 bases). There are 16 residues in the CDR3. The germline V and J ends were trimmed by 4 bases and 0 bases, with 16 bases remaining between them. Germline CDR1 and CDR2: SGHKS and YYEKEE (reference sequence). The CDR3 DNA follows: TGTGCCAGCAGCCCGACAGGCTCTGAGTACCAAGAGACCCAGTACTTC. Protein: CASSPTGSEYQETQYF.

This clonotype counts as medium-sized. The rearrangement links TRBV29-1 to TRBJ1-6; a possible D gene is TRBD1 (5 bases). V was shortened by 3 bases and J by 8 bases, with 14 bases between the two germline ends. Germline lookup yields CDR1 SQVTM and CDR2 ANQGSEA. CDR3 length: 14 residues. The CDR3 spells CSVETARADSPLHF. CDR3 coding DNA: TGCAGCGTTGAGACAGCCAGGGCGGATTCACCCCTCCACTTT.

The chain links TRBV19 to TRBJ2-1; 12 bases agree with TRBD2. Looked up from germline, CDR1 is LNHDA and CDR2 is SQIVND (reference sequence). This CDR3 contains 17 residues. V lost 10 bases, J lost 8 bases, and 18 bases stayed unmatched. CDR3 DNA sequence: TGTGCCACCTCTCTCCTCCGCGCTAGCGGGGGGGCATATGAGCAGTTCTTC. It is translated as CATSLLRASGGAYEQFF. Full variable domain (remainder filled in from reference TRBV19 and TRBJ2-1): DGGITQSPKYLFRKEGQNVTLSCEQNLNHDAMYWYRQDPGQGLRLIYYSQIVNDFQKGDIAEGYSVSREKKESFPLTVTSAQKNPTAFYLCATSLLRASGGAYEQFFGPGTRLTVL.

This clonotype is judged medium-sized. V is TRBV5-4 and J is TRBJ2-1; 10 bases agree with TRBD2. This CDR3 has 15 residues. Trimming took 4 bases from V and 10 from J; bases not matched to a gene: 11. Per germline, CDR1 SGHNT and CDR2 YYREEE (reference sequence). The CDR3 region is CASSLPSGGVGEQFF. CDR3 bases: TGTGCCAGCAGCCTCCCTAGCGGGGGCGTGGGGGAGCAGTTCTTC.